These T cell receptor beta chains were read from a single sample in a study of T cells in Graves' hyperthyroidism and ophthalmopathy. TCRdb called the multiplex PCR reads again in MiXCR, with one record for every CDR3 protein. The sample has 300,000 to 450,000 distinct CDR3 sequences; less than 15% are singletons. What was sequenced was blood. The receptors derive from a woman younger than 30 with Graves' hyperthyroidism. The CDR3 runs from the conserved cysteine through the conserved F or W. D genes are given only for firm matches. Clone sizes are given selectively: once, few, many, or a class where the clone is expanded.

v_gene: TRBV28
j_gene: TRBJ2-1
d_gene: -
abundance: many
CDR3aa: CASSPEGPSNEQFF
CDR3nt: TGTGCCAGCAGCCCGGAGGGGCCCTCGAATGAGCAGTTCTTC

v_gene: TRBV3-2
j_gene: TRBJ2-1
d_gene: -
abundance: many
CDR3aa: CASSQELARNEQFF
CDR3nt: TGTGCCAGCAGCCAAGAACTAGCGCGCAATGAGCAGTTCTTC

v_gene: TRBV6-1
j_gene: TRBJ1-5
d_gene: -
abundance: many
CDR3aa: CASSKQPQHF
CDR3nt: TGTGCCAGCAGTAAGCAGCCCCAGCATTTT

v_gene: TRBV28
j_gene: TRBJ1-1
d_gene: -
abundance: many
CDR3aa: CASRHRQLGAFF
CDR3nt: TGTGCCAGCAGACACAGACAATTAGGAGCTTTCTTT

v_gene: TRBV27
j_gene: TRBJ2-5
d_gene: -
abundance: -
CDR3aa: CASSFSYLQETQYF
CDR3nt: TGTGCCAGCAGTTTTTCGTACCTTCAAGAGACCCAGTACTTC

v_gene: TRBV28
j_gene: TRBJ1-2
d_gene: -
abundance: -
CDR3aa: CASSLSQPPYGCTF
CDR3nt: TGTGCCAGCAGTTTAAGCCAACCCCCATATGGCTGCACCTTC

v_gene: TRBV5-4
j_gene: TRBJ2-7
d_gene: -
abundance: -
CDR3aa: CASSLEGPRNYEQYF
CDR3nt: TGTGCCAGCAGCTTGGAGGGCCCTCGGAACTACGAGCAGTACTTC

v_gene: TRBV6-5
j_gene: TRBJ2-7
d_gene: -
abundance: many
CDR3aa: CASSYSYGDEQYF
CDR3nt: TGTGCCAGCAGTTACTCGTACGGGGACGAGCAGTACTTC

v_gene: TRBV12-3/TRBV12-4
j_gene: TRBJ2-1
d_gene: -
abundance: many
CDR3aa: CAGSPHNRQAYNEQFF
CDR3nt: TGTGCCGGCAGCCCACACAACCGACAGGCCTACAATGAGCAGTTCTTC

v_gene: TRBV7-9
j_gene: TRBJ1-1
d_gene: TRBD1
abundance: -
CDR3aa: CASSLVFLFGQGGHTEAFF
CDR3nt: TGTGCCAGCAGCTTAGTCTTCCTCTTCGGACAGGGAGGGCACACTGAAGCTTTCTTT

v_gene: TRBV2
j_gene: TRBJ2-2
d_gene: TRBD2
abundance: many
CDR3aa: CASSDRLADTGELFF
CDR3nt: TGTGCCAGCAGTGATCGACTAGCGGACACCGGGGAGCTGTTTTTT

v_gene: TRBV28
j_gene: TRBJ1-1
d_gene: -
abundance: many
CDR3aa: CASSSLDTEAFF
CDR3nt: TGTGCCAGCAGCTCACTGGACACTGAAGCTTTCTTT

v_gene: TRBV6-1
j_gene: TRBJ1-3
d_gene: -
abundance: many
CDR3aa: CASYSYDSSGNTIYF
CDR3nt: TGTGCCAGCTATAGCTACGACAGCTCTGGAAACACCATATATTTT

v_gene: TRBV3-1
j_gene: TRBJ1-5
d_gene: -
abundance: many
CDR3aa: CASSQDSGVGSSQPQHF
CDR3nt: TGTGCCAGCAGCCAAGATTCGGGAGTTGGATCGTCTCAGCCCCAGCATTTT

v_gene: TRBV5-1
j_gene: TRBJ2-1
d_gene: TRBD1
abundance: many
CDR3aa: CASSNDRGLPNEQFF
CDR3nt: TGCGCCAGCAGCAACGACAGGGGGCTTCCTAATGAGCAGTTCTTC

v_gene: TRBV5-6
j_gene: TRBJ2-2
d_gene: -
abundance: few
CDR3aa: CASSSTLRTASWLFF
CDR3nt: TGTGCCAGCAGCTCCACTCTGAGGACTGCATCATGGCTGTTTTTT

v_gene: TRBV6-1
j_gene: TRBJ1-3
d_gene: TRBD1
abundance: many
CDR3aa: CASSVTGADSTIYF
CDR3nt: TGTGCCAGCAGCGTCACAGGGGCCGATTCGACCATATATTTT

v_gene: TRBV20-1
j_gene: TRBJ2-1
d_gene: -
abundance: -
CDR3aa: CSSTGRVPSEQFF
CDR3nt: TGCAGTTCGACCGGACGGGTCCCGAGTGAGCAGTTCTTC

v_gene: TRBV12-3/TRBV12-4
j_gene: TRBJ1-1
d_gene: TRBD1
abundance: many
CDR3aa: CASSLYEGGGTEAFF
CDR3nt: TGTGCCAGCAGCCTTTACGAAGGGGGCGGCACTGAAGCTTTCTTT

v_gene: TRBV11-2
j_gene: TRBJ1-5
d_gene: -
abundance: many
CDR3aa: CASSLDQRSNQPQHF
CDR3nt: TGTGCCAGCAGCCTGGACCAAAGGAGCAATCAGCCCCAGCATTTT

v_gene: TRBV3-1
j_gene: TRBJ2-2
d_gene: -
abundance: many
CDR3aa: CASSQVSTTGELFF
CDR3nt: TGTGCCAGCAGCCAAGTCTCCACCACCGGGGAGCTGTTTTTT

v_gene: TRBV30
j_gene: TRBJ2-7
d_gene: TRBD2
abundance: many
CDR3aa: CAWSTQTSGSYEQYF
CDR3nt: TGTGCCTGGAGTACCCAGACTAGCGGATCCTACGAGCAGTACTTC

v_gene: TRBV4-3
j_gene: TRBJ1-2
d_gene: -
abundance: many
CDR3aa: CASSQDLATASYGYTF
CDR3nt: TGCGCCAGCAGCCAAGATCTTGCTACGGCCAGCTATGGCTACACCTTC

v_gene: TRBV15
j_gene: TRBJ2-7
d_gene: TRBD2
abundance: many
CDR3aa: CATSRAPGLADYEQYF
CDR3nt: TGTGCCACCAGCAGAGCTCCGGGACTAGCGGATTACGAGCAGTACTTC

v_gene: TRBV20-1
j_gene: TRBJ2-1
d_gene: TRBD2
abundance: -
CDR3aa: CSAWTSGRVNEQFF
CDR3nt: TGCAGTGCTTGGACTAGCGGGAGAGTAAATGAGCAGTTCTTC

v_gene: TRBV6-1
j_gene: TRBJ1-3
d_gene: -
abundance: many
CDR3aa: CASSPSPGPGNTIYF
CDR3nt: TGTGCCAGCAGTCCGTCTCCGGGTCCTGGAAACACCATATATTTT

v_gene: TRBV7-2
j_gene: TRBJ2-1
d_gene: -
abundance: many
CDR3aa: CASSLDTDYNEQFF
CDR3nt: TGTGCCAGCAGCTTAGACACAGATTACAATGAGCAGTTCTTC

v_gene: TRBV4-2
j_gene: TRBJ2-5
d_gene: -
abundance: few
CDR3aa: CASSQDLLRKETQYF
CDR3nt: TGTGCCAGCAGCCAAGATCTTTTAAGAAAAGAGACCCAGTACTTC

v_gene: TRBV20-1
j_gene: TRBJ1-2
d_gene: -
abundance: -
CDR3aa: CSARDQEGRDGYTF
CDR3nt: TGCAGTGCTAGAGATCAGGAGGGGAGGGATGGCTACACCTTC

v_gene: TRBV3-1
j_gene: TRBJ2-3
d_gene: -
abundance: many
CDR3aa: CASSQGVADTQYF
CDR3nt: TGTGCCAGCAGCCAAGGTGTGGCAGATACGCAGTATTTT

v_gene: TRBV28
j_gene: TRBJ2-2
d_gene: TRBD2
abundance: many
CDR3aa: CASNRLIASGQKNTGELFF
CDR3nt: TGTGCCAGCAACCGTTTAATTGCTAGCGGGCAAAAGAACACCGGGGAGCTGTTTTTT

v_gene: TRBV2
j_gene: TRBJ2-5
d_gene: TRBD2
abundance: many
CDR3aa: CASRRELEETQYF
CDR3nt: TGTGCCAGCAGGCGGGAGTTAGAGGAGACCCAGTACTTC

v_gene: TRBV6-4
j_gene: TRBJ1-6
d_gene: TRBD1
abundance: -
CDR3aa: CAGPAGTGCSPLHF
CDR3nt: TGTGCCGGACCCGCGGGGACAGGGTGTTCACCCCTCCACTTT

v_gene: TRBV20-1
j_gene: TRBJ1-1
d_gene: -
abundance: many
CDR3aa: CSARNFGGNTEAFF
CDR3nt: TGCAGTGCCAGGAATTTCGGGGGGAACACTGAAGCTTTCTTT

v_gene: TRBV7-2
j_gene: TRBJ1-2
d_gene: -
abundance: -
CDR3aa: CASSLTSGSLYGYTF
CDR3nt: TGTGCCAGCAGCTTAACGTCGGGAAGCCTCTATGGCTACACCTTC

v_gene: TRBV6-1
j_gene: TRBJ1-1
d_gene: -
abundance: few
CDR3aa: CASRPRGVSVAGTEAFF
CDR3nt: TGTGCCAGCAGACCCCGCGGGGTATCGGTAGCGGGCACTGAAGCTTTCTTT

v_gene: TRBV4-2
j_gene: TRBJ2-5
d_gene: -
abundance: few
CDR3aa: CASSPFGRRGAAETQYF
CDR3nt: TGTGCCAGCAGCCCCTTCGGTAGGAGGGGGGCGGCCGAGACCCAGTACTTC

v_gene: TRBV5-6
j_gene: TRBJ1-5
d_gene: TRBD1
abundance: few
CDR3aa: CASSFRGTGGLQPQHF
CDR3nt: TGTGCCAGCAGCTTTCGCGGGACAGGGGGCCTTCAGCCCCAGCATTTT

v_gene: TRBV19
j_gene: TRBJ2-3
d_gene: -
abundance: few
CDR3aa: CASSMGGYLAATQYF
CDR3nt: TGTGCCAGTAGTATGGGCGGGTATCTCGCAGCTACGCAGTATTTT

v_gene: TRBV19
j_gene: TRBJ2-1
d_gene: -
abundance: few
CDR3aa: CASRFTDGRYNEQFF
CDR3nt: TGTGCCAGTAGATTCACGGACGGCCGATACAATGAGCAGTTCTTC

v_gene: TRBV5-1
j_gene: TRBJ2-5
d_gene: -
abundance: many
CDR3aa: CASSFGGYQETQYF
CDR3nt: TGCGCCAGCAGCTTTGGGGGGTACCAAGAGACCCAGTACTTC

v_gene: TRBV7-2
j_gene: TRBJ2-3
d_gene: -
abundance: many
CDR3aa: CASSSGGPFNDTQYF
CDR3nt: TGTGCCAGCAGCTCCGGAGGGCCTTTTAATGATACGCAGTATTTT

v_gene: TRBV14
j_gene: TRBJ2-5
d_gene: -
abundance: -
CDR3aa: CASSQRLEVGTQYF
CDR3nt: TGTGCCAGCAGCCAAAGGTTGGAGGTTGGGACCCAGTACTTC

v_gene: TRBV7-3
j_gene: TRBJ1-6
d_gene: TRBD1
abundance: many
CDR3aa: CASSRTGNSPLHF
CDR3nt: TGTGCCAGCAGCCGGACAGGGAATTCACCCCTCCACTTT

v_gene: TRBV6-2/TRBV6-3
j_gene: TRBJ2-1
d_gene: -
abundance: -
CDR3aa: CASSNTYNEQFF
CDR3nt: TGTGCCAGCTCAAACACATACAATGAGCAGTTCTTC

v_gene: TRBV7-3
j_gene: TRBJ2-3
d_gene: TRBD2
abundance: -
CDR3aa: CASGRRGGEGDTQYF
CDR3nt: TGTGCCAGCGGCCGGCGGGGGGGTGAAGGGGATACGCAGTATTTT

v_gene: TRBV19
j_gene: TRBJ2-2
d_gene: -
abundance: few
CDR3aa: CASSTLRQPPHTNTGELFF
CDR3nt: TGTGCCAGTAGTACCCTTCGACAGCCCCCCCACACGAACACCGGGGAGCTGTTTTTT

v_gene: TRBV5-1
j_gene: TRBJ2-3
d_gene: TRBD2
abundance: many
CDR3aa: CASSPNLLAGGTDTQYF
CDR3nt: TGCGCCAGCAGCCCAAACCTACTAGCGGGAGGGACAGATACGCAGTATTTT

v_gene: TRBV28
j_gene: TRBJ2-7
d_gene: TRBD1
abundance: -
CDR3aa: CASSFYGDSSYEQYF
CDR3nt: TGTGCCAGCAGTTTTTACGGGGACAGCTCCTACGAGCAGTACTTC